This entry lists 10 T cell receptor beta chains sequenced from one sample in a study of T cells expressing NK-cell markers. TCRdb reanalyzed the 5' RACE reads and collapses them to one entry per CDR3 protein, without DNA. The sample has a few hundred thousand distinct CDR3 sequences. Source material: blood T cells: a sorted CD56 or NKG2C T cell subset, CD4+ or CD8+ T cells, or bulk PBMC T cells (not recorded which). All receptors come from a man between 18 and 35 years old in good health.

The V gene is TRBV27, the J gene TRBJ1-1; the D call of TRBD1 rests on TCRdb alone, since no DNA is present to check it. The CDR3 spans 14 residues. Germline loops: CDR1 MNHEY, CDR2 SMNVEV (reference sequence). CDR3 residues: CASSLVRGHTEAFF.

CDR3 residues: CASSPGTGGYQPQHF. V gene TRBV5-1 combines with J gene TRBJ1-5; absent DNA, TCRdb's TRBD1 call cannot be checked. The CDR3 runs to 15 residues. Germline V gives CDR1 SGHRS, CDR2 YFSETQ.

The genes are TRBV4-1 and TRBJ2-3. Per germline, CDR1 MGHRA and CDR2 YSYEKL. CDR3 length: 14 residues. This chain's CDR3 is CASSGWVGTDTQYF.

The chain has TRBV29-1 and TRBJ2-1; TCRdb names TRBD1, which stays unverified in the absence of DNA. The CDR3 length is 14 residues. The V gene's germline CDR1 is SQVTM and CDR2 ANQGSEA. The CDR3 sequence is CSFPKGVSYNEQFF.

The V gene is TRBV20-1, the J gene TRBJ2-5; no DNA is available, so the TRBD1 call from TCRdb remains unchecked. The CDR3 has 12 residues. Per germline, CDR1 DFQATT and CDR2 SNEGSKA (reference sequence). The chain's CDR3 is CSAGQLQETQYF.

Here the CDR3 reads CASSASSGTLSYEQYF. This chain connects TRBV25-1 to TRBJ2-7; as DNA is missing, the TRBD1 call by TCRdb cannot be tested. CDR3 length equals 16 residues. Germline V CDR1 and CDR2: MGHDK, SYGVNS.

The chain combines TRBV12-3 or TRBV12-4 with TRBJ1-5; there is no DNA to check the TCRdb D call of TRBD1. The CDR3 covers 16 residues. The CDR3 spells CASSPGTGTSNQPQHF.

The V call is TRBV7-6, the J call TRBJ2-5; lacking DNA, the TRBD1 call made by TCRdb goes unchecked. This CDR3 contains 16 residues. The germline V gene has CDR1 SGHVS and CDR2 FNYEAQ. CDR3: CASSLVTGGDGQTQYF. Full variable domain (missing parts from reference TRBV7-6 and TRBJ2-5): GAGVSQSPRYKVTKRGQDVALRCDPISGHVSLYWYRQALGQGPEFLTYFNYEAQQDKSGLPNDRFSAERPEGSISTLTIQRTEQRDSAMYRCASSLVTGGDGQTQYFGPGTRLLVL.

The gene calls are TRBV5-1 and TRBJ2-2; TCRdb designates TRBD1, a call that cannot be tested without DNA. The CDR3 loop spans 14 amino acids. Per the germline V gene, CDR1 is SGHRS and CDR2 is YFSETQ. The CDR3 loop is CASSVPTGPGELFF.

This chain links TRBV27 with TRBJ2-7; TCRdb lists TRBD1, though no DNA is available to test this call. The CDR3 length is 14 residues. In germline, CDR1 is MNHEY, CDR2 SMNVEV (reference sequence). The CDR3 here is CASRDLAGGYEQYF.